What follows describes a single TCR beta chain. Its antigen is still unknown. Per-base qualities were not stored, and no clone one base away is much larger. Donors were healthy HIV-negative adults with no recently reported acute infections or vaccinations. All donors were Caucasian adults living in Nashville, Tennessee, USA. CD4+ T cells were enriched through magnetic negative selection, after which naive cells were positively selected on CD45RA and the remaining negative fraction served as the memory subset. Blood was collected by leukapheresis, and PBMCs were isolated by Ficoll-Histopaque density gradient centrifugation and then cryopreserved in liquid nitrogen vapor phase. Analytical flow cytometry was used to check the purity and quantity of each magnetically sorted T cell population. From each sorted fraction, genomic DNA was isolated and quantified by UV absorbance on a Nanodrop 2000c. The V and J ends are trimmed by 5 bases and 6 bases, leaving 10 bases between them. Measured from the cysteine to the phenylalanine, the CDR3 is 12 residues long. Just CDR3 DNA is preserved here, 36 bases in frame from base 1. CDR1 and CDR2 were assigned from the germline V gene (reference sequence) as SEHNR and FQNEAQ.

These data originate in a study of shared clonotypes between healthy human individuals (dated by TCRdb to between 2020 and 2021). With respect to the entire study: A couple of women and a few men aged 18 to 49 years were included in the cohort. To increase sequencing depth and limit assay-specific biases, different laboratories used diverse techniques to prepare libraries and sequence TCR repertoires. For each donor, three plates each were used for CD4 naive and CD4 memory, two plates were used for CD8 naive, and one plate was used for CD8 memory. Leukapheresis yielded between about 0.85 and 9.5 billion PBMCs per donor. To estimate repertoire size and how much clonotype sharing occurs between individuals, the study deeply sequenced the blood TCR repertoires of several healthy adults.

Using the deep immunoSEQ assay, TCR CDR3 regions were amplified from genomic DNA by multiplex PCR. Extracted genomic DNA from each cell subset was spread evenly across all wells of several immunoSEQ 96-well plates, with each plate serving as a replicate. Each replicate PCR for sorted subsets received approximately 220 ng genomic DNA, equal to about 30,000 T cell genomes. Purified libraries were quantified with a Qubit 3.0 fluorometer, sized on a Bioanalyzer 2100, and re-quantified with the KAPA Library Quantification kit. Each immunoSEQ 96-well plate was sequenced on its own single-read 150-cycle Illumina NextSeq 550 flow cell. Processing in the source paper ran as follows. Because only junctional sequences without quality scores were contained in the immunoSEQ output, filtering matching that applied to full-length reads could not be performed. To assign V/J genes and CDR3, sequences were annotated using PyIR, a Python wrapper for IgBLAST v1.9, with IMGT germline references. Any read was removed if the V/J assignment was weak (E-value above 1e-6), the CDR3 was missing, or the read contained stop codons, out-of-frame junctions, or ambiguous translated residues. V3J clonotypes were defined as sequences sharing the same inferred V gene, J gene, and CDR3 amino acid sequence. The percentage overlap between two repertoires was calculated by dividing the number of shared unique clonotypes by the size of the smaller repertoire. Repertoire richness was assessed with RTK rarefaction, the Chao1 estimator, and Recon v2.1 estimates of unobserved clonotypes. Generation probabilities for all TCRbeta clonotypes obtained by the gDNA method from several donors were computed using OLGA. Sourced from immuneACCESS, this table was stored by TCRdb with only in-frame sequences that have V and J called. A share of the clones is absent; for the studies checked, an unresolved V gene accounts for under half, and the remainder has no known explanation. D and trimming were read from the DNA, whereas the V and J calls and clone size are those reported in that table. This sample gives about 1.5 million clones in total; around 97% of them show up just once. The top ten hold 1.2% of the sample.

Overall study outcomes, separate from this receptor: Pairwise subsampling indicated that sequencing depth was expected to affect the degree of clonotype sharing among donors. Larger estimated clonotype richness was generally found for naive subsets than for memory subsets. Even with the large sequencing depth, rarefaction of the sorted-subset datasets indicated that sequencing was incomplete. The small number of donors limited the genetic and exposure-history diversity represented. Sampling was limited to blood, and TCR repertoires in tissue likely differ from TCR repertoires in blood. When a handful of donors were compared, the shared fraction of clonotypes was 5% to 6.5% for naive CD4, about 4% for naive CD8, 2.3% for memory CD4, and 0.35% to 0.4% for memory CD8. Clonotypes shared by all four sorted-subset donors showed higher generation probabilities than non-shared clonotypes.

Rearrangement joined TRBV7-9 to TRBJ1-2, and perhaps TRBD1 as D gene, on 6 matching bases. The specimen sequenced was naive CD4+ T cells sorted from blood. The sample's cell subset or site label, in plain terms: CD45RA+ positively selected. The receptor's source is a man aged 25 to 40 in good health. The CDR3 region has the sequence CASSLRQDGYTF. The sequence in DNA is TGTGCCAGCAGCCTCAGACAGGATGGCTACACCTTC.